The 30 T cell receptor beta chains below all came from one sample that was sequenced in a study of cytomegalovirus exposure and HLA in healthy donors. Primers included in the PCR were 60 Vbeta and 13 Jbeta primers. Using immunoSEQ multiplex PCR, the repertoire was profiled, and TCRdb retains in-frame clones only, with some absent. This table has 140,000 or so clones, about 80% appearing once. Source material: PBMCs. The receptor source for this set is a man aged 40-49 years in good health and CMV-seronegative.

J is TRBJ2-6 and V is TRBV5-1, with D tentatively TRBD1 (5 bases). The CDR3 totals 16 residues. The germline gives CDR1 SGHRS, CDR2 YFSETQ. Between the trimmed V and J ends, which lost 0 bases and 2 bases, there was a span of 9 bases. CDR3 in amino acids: CASSLAGFAGANVLTF. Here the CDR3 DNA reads TGCGCCAGCAGCTTGGCAGGGTTTGCTGGGGCCAACGTCCTGACTTTC.

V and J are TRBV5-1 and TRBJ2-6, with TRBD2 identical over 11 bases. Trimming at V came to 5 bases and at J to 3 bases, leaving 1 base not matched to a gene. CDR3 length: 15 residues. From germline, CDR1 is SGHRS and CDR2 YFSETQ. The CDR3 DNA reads TGCGCCAGCAGACTAGCGGGGGATGGGGCCAACGTCCTGACTTTC. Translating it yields CASRLAGDGANVLTF.

The CDR3: CSVGTAAGYNEQFF. The CDR3 DNA reads as TGCAGCGTTGGAACGGCCGCGGGTTACAATGAGCAGTTCTTC. The V gene is TRBV29-1, the J gene TRBJ2-1; D perhaps matches TRBD2 (5 bases). Germline CDR1 SQVTM, CDR2 ANQGSEA. The CDR3 length is 14 residues. V gave up 4 bases and J gave up 4 bases, with 14 bases separating them.

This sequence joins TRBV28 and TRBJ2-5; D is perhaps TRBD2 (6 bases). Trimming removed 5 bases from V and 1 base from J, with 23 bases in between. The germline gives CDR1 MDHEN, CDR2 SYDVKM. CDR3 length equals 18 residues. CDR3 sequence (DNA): TGTGCCAGCAGTCCCTCTGGGGGGTTAACCCTTTTCCAAGAGACCCAGTACTTC. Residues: CASSPSGGLTLFQETQYF.

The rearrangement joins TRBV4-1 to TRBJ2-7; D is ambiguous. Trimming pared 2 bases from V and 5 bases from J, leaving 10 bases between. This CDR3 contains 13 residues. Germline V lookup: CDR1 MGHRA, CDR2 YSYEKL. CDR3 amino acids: CASSQRYLDEQYF. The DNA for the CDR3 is TGCGCCAGCAGCCAACGCTATCTCGACGAGCAGTACTTC.

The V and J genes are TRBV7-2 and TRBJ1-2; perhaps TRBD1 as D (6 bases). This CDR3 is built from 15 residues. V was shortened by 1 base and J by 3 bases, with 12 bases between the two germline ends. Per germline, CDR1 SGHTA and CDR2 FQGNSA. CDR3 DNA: TGTGCCAGCAGCTTAGATGGCCCAGGGGACTATGGCTACACCTTC. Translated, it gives CASSLDGPGDYGYTF.

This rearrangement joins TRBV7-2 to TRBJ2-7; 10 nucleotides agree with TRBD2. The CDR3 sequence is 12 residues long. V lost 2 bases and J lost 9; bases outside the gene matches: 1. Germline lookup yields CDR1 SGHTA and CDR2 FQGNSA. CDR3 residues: CASSLSSGGQYF. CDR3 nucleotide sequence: TGTGCCAGCAGCTTATCTAGCGGGGGGCAGTACTTC.

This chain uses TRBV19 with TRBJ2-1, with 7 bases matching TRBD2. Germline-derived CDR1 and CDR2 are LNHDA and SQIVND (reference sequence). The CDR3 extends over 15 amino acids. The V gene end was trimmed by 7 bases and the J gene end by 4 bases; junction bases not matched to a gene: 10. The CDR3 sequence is CASTSGTTSYNEQFF. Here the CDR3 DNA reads TGTGCCAGTACCTCCGGGACTACCTCTTACAATGAGCAGTTCTTC.

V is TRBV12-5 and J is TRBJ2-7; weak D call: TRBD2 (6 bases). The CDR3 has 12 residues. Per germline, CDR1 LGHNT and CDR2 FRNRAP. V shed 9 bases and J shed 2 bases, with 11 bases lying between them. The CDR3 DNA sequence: TGTGCTAGCCGGGGGTCTCCCTACGAGCAGTACTTC. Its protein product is CASRGSPYEQYF.

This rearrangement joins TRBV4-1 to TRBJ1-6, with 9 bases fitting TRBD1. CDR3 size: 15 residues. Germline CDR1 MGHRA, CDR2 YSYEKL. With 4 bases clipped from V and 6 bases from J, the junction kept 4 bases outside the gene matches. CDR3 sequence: CASSRPGQGNSPLHF. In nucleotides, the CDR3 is TGCGCCAGCAGCCGGCCGGGACAGGGTAATTCACCCCTCCACTTT.

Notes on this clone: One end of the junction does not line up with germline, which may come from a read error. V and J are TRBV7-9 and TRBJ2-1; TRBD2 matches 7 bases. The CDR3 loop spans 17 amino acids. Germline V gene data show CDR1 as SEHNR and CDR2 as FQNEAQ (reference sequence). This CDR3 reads CSSSLAQAGEHYNEQFF. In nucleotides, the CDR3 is TGTTCCAGCAGCTTAGCACAGGCGGGAGAACACTACAATGAGCAGTTCTTC. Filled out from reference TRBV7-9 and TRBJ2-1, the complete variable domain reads DTGVSQNPRHKITKRGQNVTFRCDPISEHNRLYWYRQTLGQGPEFLTYFQNEAQLEKSRLLSDRFSAERPKGSFSTLEIQRTEQGDSAMYLCSSSLAQAGEHYNEQFFGPGTRLTVL.

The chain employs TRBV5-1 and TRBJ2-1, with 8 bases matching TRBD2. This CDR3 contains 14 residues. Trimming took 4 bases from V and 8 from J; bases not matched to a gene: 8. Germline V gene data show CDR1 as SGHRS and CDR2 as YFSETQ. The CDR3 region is CASSLRTSMDEQFF. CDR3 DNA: TGCGCCAGCAGCCTTAGGACTAGCATGGATGAGCAGTTCTTC. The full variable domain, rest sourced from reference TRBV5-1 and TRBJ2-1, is KAGVTQTPRYLIKTRGQQVTLSCSPISGHRSVSWYQQTPGQGLQFLFEYFSETQRNKGNFPGRFSGRQFSNSRSEMNVSTLELGDSALYLCASSLRTSMDEQFFGPGTRLTVL.

The CDR3 loop is CASSRPLAGANEQFF. The CDR3 nucleotides are TGTGCCAGCTCACGACCTCTAGCGGGGGCCAATGAGCAGTTCTTC. The chain joins TRBV18 to TRBJ2-1; 10 positions match TRBD2. The germline V gene encodes CDR1 KGHSH and CDR2 LQKENI. The V segment lost 4 bases and the J segment 6 bases; nucleotides outside the gene matches: 6. CDR3 length: 15 residues.

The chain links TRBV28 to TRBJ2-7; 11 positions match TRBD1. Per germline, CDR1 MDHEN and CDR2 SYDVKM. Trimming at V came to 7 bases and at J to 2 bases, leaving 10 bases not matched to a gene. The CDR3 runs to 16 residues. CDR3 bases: TGTGCCAGCACACCCACTCTGGGACAGGGGGCCTACGAGCAGTACTTC. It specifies CASTPTLGQGAYEQYF. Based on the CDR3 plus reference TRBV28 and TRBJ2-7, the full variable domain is DVKVTQSSRYLVKRTGEKVFLECVQDMDHENMFWYRQDPGLGLRLIYFSYDVKMKEKGDIPEGYSVSREKKERFSLILESASTNQTSMYLCASTPTLGQGAYEQYFGPGTRLTVT.

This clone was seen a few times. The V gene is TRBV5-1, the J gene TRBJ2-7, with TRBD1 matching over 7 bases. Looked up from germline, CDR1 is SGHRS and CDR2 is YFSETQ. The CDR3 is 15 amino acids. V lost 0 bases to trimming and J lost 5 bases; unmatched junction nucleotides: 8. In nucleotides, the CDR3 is TGCGCCAGCAGCTTGGAGACAGGGTCGTCAGACGAGCAGTACTTC. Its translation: CASSLETGSSDEQYF.

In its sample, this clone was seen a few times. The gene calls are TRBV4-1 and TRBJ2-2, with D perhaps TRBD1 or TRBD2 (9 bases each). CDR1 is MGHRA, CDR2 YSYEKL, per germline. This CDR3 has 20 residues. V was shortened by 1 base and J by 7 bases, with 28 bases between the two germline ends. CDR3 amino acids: CASSQVPGQGLGLAGGELFF. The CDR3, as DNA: TGCGCCAGCAGCCAAGTCCCGGGACAGGGACTGGGACTAGCCGGCGGGGAGCTGTTTTTT.

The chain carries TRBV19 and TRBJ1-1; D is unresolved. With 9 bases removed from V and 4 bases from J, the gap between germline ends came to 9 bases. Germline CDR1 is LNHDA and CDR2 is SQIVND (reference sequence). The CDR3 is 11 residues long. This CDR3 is CASHSGTEAFF. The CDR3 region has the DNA TGTGCCAGCCATTCGGGCACTGAAGCTTTCTTT.

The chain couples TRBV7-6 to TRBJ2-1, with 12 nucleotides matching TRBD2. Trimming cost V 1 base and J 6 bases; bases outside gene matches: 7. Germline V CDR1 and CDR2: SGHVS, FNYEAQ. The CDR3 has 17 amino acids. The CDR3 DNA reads TGTGCCAGCAGCTTAGGGCTAGCGGGGGGGCCGCTCAATGAGCAGTTCTTC. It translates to CASSLGLAGGPLNEQFF.

CDR3 residues: CASRTTGETYGYTF. CDR3 nucleotide sequence: TGTGCCAGCAGAACCACAGGGGAGACCTATGGCTACACCTTC. The rearrangement links TRBV6-6 to TRBJ1-2, with 7 nucleotides matching TRBD1. Germline V gene lookup returns CDR1 MNHNY and CDR2 SVGAGI (reference sequence). J gave up 4 bases and V 6 bases, and 8 bases lay outside the gene matches. The CDR3 runs to 14 residues.

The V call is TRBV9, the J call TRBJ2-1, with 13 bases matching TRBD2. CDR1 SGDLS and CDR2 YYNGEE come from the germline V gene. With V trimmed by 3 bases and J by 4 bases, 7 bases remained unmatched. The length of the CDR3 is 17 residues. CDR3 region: CASSAEGLAGLYNEQFF. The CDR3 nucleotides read TGTGCCAGCAGCGCCGAGGGACTAGCGGGGCTATACAATGAGCAGTTCTTC.

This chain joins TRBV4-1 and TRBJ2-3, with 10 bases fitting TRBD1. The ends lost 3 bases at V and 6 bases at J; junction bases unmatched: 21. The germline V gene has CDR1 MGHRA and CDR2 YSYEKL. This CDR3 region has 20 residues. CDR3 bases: TGCGCCAGCAGCCAGGACCGACAGGGGGCTCGCTTGGATGCAGGGGATACGCAGTATTTT. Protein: CASSQDRQGARLDAGDTQYF.

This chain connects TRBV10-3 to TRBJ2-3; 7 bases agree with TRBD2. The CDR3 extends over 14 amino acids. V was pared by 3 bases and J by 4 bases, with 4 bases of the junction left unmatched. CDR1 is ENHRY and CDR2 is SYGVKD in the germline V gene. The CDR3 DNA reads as TGTGCCATCAGTGATGGGGGGGGTGCAGATACGCAGTATTTT. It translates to CAISDGGGADTQYF.

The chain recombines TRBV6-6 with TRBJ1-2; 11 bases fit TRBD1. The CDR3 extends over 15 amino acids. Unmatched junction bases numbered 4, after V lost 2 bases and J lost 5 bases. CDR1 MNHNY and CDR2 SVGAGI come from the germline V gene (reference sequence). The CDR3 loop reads CASSYPGQGAYGYTF. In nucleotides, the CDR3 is TGTGCCAGCAGTTACCCCGGACAGGGGGCATATGGCTACACCTTC.

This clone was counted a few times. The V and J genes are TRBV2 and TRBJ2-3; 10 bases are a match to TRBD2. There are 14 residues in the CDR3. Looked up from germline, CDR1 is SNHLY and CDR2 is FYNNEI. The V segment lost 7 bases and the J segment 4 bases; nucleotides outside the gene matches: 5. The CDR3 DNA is TGTGCCAGCAAAAAGGGACTAGCGTCAGATACGCAGTATTTT. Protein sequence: CASKKGLASDTQYF.

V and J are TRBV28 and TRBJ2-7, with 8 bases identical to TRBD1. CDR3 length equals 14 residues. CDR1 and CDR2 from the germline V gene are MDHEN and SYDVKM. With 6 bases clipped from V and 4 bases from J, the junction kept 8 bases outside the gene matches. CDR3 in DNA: TGTGCCAGCAGCCCTGTCACAGGGGGATACGAGCAGTACTTC. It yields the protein CASSPVTGGYEQYF.

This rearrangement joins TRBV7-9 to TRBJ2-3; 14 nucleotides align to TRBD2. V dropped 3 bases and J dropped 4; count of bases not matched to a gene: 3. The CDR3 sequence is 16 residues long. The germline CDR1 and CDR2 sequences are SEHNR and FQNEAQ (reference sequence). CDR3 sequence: CASSLTSGGAPDTQYF. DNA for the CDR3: TGTGCCAGCAGCTTGACTAGCGGGGGGGCACCAGATACGCAGTATTTT.

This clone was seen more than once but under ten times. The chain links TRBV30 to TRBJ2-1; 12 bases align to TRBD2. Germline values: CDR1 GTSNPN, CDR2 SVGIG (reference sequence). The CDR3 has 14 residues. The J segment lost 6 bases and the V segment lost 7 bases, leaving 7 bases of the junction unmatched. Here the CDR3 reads CAYNLAGGLNEQFF. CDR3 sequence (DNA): TGTGCCTACAATCTAGCGGGAGGGCTCAATGAGCAGTTCTTC.

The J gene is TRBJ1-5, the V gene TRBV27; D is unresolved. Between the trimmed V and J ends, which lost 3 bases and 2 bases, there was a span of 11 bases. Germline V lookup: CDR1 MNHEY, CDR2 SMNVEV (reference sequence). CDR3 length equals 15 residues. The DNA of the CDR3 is TGTGCCAGCAGTTTTTCCGGGGAAGGCAATCAGCCCCAGCATTTT. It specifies CASSFSGEGNQPQHF.

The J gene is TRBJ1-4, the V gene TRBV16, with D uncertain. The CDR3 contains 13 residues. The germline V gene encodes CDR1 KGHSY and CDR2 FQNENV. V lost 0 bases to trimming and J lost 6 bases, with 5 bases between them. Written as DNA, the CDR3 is TGTGCCAGCAGCCAATCGAGGGATGAAAAACTGTTTTTT. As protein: CASSQSRDEKLFF.

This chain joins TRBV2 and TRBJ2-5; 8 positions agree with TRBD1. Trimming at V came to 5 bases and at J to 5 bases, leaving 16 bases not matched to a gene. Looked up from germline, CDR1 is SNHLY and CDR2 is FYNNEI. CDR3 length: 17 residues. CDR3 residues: CASSPLGQERTGETQYF. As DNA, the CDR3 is TGTGCCAGCAGTCCCCTGGGACAGGAAAGGACGGGGGAGACCCAGTACTTC. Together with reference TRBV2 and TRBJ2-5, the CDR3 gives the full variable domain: EPEVTQTPSHQVTQMGQEVILRCVPISNHLYFYWYRQILGQKVEFLVSFYNNEISEKSEIFDDQFSVERPDGSNFTLKIRSTKLEDSAMYFCASSPLGQERTGETQYFGPGTRLLVL.